The 8 T cell receptor beta chains presented below share a single source sample, sequenced in a study of T cell repertoires in cytomegalovirus infection. Which antigens these TCRs recognize remains unknown. TCRdb reanalysed the reads using MiXCR and keeps one entry per CDR3 protein. The profile shows 450,000 to 650,000 distinct CDR3 sequences, roughly 42% of them singletons. The source was cultured PBMCs, collected from culture after CMV antigen stimulation. The source of these receptors is a human donor in good health (CMV status not recorded). Some clones in this sample may be carry-over from other donors' samples.

The J gene is TRBJ2-5, the V gene TRBV15, with D unresolved. The CDR3 consists of 12 residues. Germline lookup yields CDR1 LNHNV and CDR2 YYDKDF (reference sequence). V was clipped by 0 bases and J by 4 bases, with 3 bases between them. CDR3 region: CATSRDIETQYF. CDR3 nucleotides: TGTGCCACCAGCAGAGATATAGAGACCCAGTACTTC.

In its sample, this clonotype was seen a few times. The chain recombines TRBV7-6 with TRBJ2-7, with TRBD1 matching over 8 bases. From germline, CDR1 is SGHVS and CDR2 FNYEAQ. V gave up 1 base and J gave up 3 bases; unmatched junction bases: 5. This CDR3 comprises 15 residues. The CDR3 sequence is CASSLGWTGLYEQYF. For the CDR3, the DNA is TGTGCCAGCAGCTTAGGATGGACAGGGCTCTACGAGCAGTACTTC.

The J gene is TRBJ2-3, the V gene TRBV11-2; TRBD1 or TRBD2 may be the D gene (5 bases each). CDR1 and CDR2 from the germline V gene are SGHAT and FQNNGV. The CDR3 contains 15 residues. With 5 bases removed from V and 4 bases from J, the gap between germline ends came to 16 bases. The CDR3 coding sequence is TGTGCCAGCAGCGGGACCCCTGGGCGCCCAGATACGCAGTATTTT. This encodes CASSGTPGRPDTQYF.

The CDR3 DNA follows: TGTGCCAGCAGCTCGTGGACTAGCGGGATAAACAATGAGCAGTTCTTC. Amino acid sequence: CASSSWTSGINNEQFF. V usage is TRBV7-9 and J usage is TRBJ2-1, with TRBD2 identical over 12 bases. The germline V gene encodes CDR1 SEHNR and CDR2 FQNEAQ (reference sequence). V gave up 4 bases and J gave up 5 bases; unmatched junction bases: 6. This CDR3 comprises 16 residues.

This clonotype appeared many times. The rearrangement links TRBV7-8 to TRBJ2-1; D unresolved. The CDR3 extends over 13 amino acids. The germline CDR1 and CDR2 sequences are SGHVS and FQNEAQ. V was pared by 4 bases and J by 5 bases, with 9 bases between. The DNA of the CDR3 is TGTGCCAGCAGCTCCAACAAAAACAATGAGCAGTTCTTC. Translation gives CASSSNKNNEQFF.

This rearrangement joins TRBV7-2 to TRBJ1-4, with D maybe TRBD1 (5 bases). Germline V gene lookup returns CDR1 SGHTA and CDR2 FQGNSA. The CDR3 has 13 amino acids. The V and J ends lost 3 bases and 7 bases respectively, with 9 bases between them. CDR3 sequence: CASSFSGTEKLFF. CDR3 DNA sequence: TGTGCCAGCAGCTTCTCCGGGACTGAAAAACTGTTTTTT.

In this sample, this clonotype turned up a few times. The V gene is TRBV7-6, the J gene TRBJ1-5; no clear D. CDR3 length equals 14 residues. V lost 5 bases and J 7 bases, leaving 15 bases between the germline ends. CDR1 is SGHVS, CDR2 FNYEAQ, per germline. CDR3 nucleotides: TGTGCCAGCAGCGTGGAGGGAGGAGGACAGCCCCAGCATTTT. Its protein product is CASSVEGGGQPQHF.

This clonotype was counted a few times. The CDR3 sequence is CASTGGTSGQETQYF. Here the CDR3 DNA reads TGTGCCAGCACTGGAGGGACTAGCGGCCAAGAGACCCAGTACTTC. The chain employs TRBV12-3 or TRBV12-4 and TRBJ2-5; 11 nucleotides align to TRBD2. Trimming at V came to 7 bases and at J to 1 base, leaving 5 bases not matched to a gene. The CDR3 covers 15 residues.